Here is one T cell receptor (beta chain) with its context. The antigen is not known. Trimming shortened V by 10 bases and J by 0 bases, and 12 bases separated the two germline ends. The CDR3 loop spans 14 amino acids. Germline V gene sequence: CDR1 ENHRY, CDR2 SYGVKD. This sample was included in a study of Tregs in tolerant kidney transplant recipients. Regarding the study as a whole: The most relevant donor-specific Treg TCRbeta repertoire apparently came from expansion with activated donor B cells. No direct test of biological reproducibility was done here.

Unstimulated Tregs (CD4+CD25+CD127-) and CD4+CD25- non-Tregs were sorted from PBMCs. The protocol was immunoSEQ multiplex PCR, while the TCRdb copy is restricted to in-frame clones and leaves out a portion. The data contain roughly 68,000 clones, 65% to 85% of them singletons. The sequenced sample was CD4+ T cells from blood. This chain joins TRBV10-3 and TRBJ1-4, with TRBD1 as a possible D gene (5 bases). The origin of this receptor is a human donor in good health. CDR3 nucleotides: TGTGCCAGTACCCGGGACCCAACTAATGAAAAACTGTTTTTT. It yields the protein CASTRDPTNEKLFF.